The present T cell receptor beta chain was sequenced within a study of blood T cell repertoires in COVID-19. Authors' processing steps: Using reference gene primer amplification, nucleated cell counts were estimated. Data came from immunoSEQ multiplex PCR; TCRdb stores just in-frame clones and leaves some out. V and J calls and clone size are as listed in that table; D and trimming were resolved from the DNA. The sample holds around 190,000 clones; approximately 75% are singletons and the top ten take nearly 9.5%. Which cohort a participant joined came from the clinical history participants gave. The sequence derives from a man aged 35-49 years who had recovered from COVID-19. The sample was PBMCs or T cells enriched from blood (not recorded which).

CDR3 in DNA: TGTGCCATCAGAGACGTATTGCGGAACTATGGCTACACCTTC. Its translation: CAIRDVLRNYGYTF. This chain uses TRBV10-3 with TRBJ1-2; no firm D call. Looked up from germline, CDR1 is ENHRY and CDR2 is SYGVKD. The CDR3 is 14 residues long. V lost 6 bases, J lost 2 bases, and 13 bases lay in between.